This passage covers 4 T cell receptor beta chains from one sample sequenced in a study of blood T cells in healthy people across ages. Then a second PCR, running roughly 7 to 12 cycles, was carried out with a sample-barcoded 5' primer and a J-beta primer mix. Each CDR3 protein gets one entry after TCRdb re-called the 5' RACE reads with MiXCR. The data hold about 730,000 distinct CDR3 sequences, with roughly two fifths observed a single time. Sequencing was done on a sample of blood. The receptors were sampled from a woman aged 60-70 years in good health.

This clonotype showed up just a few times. The CDR3 region is CASLGLSLDGYTF. The CDR3 DNA reads TGTGCCAGCCTTGGTCTATCCCTGGATGGCTACACCTTC. The chain couples TRBV2 to TRBJ1-2; unclear D gene. The CDR3 spans 13 residues. V was trimmed by 8 bases and J by 6 bases, leaving 16 bases between them. Germline CDR1 is SNHLY and CDR2 is FYNNEI.

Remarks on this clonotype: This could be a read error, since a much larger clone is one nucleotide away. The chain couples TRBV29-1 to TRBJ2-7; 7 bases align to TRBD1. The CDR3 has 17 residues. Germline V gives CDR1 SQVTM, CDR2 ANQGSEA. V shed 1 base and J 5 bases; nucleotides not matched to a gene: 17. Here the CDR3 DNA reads TGCAGCGTTGAAGTACGTTACGGGACAGCTATTTCCCACGAGCAGTACTTC. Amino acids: CSVEVRYGTAISHEQYF.

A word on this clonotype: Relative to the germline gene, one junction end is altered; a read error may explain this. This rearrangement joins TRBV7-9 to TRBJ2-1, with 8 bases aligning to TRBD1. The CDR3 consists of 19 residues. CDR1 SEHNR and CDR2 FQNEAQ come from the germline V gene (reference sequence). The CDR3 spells CASSLVETGDSVSYNKQFF. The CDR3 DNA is TGTGCCAGCAGCTTAGTGGAGACAGGGGACAGCGTCTCCTACAATAAGCAGTTCTTC.

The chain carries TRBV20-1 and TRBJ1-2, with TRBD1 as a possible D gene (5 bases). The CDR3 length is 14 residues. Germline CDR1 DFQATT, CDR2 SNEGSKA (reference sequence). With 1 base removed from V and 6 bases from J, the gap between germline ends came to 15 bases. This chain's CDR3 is CSARAPGQSDGYTF. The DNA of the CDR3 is TGCAGTGCTAGAGCACCGGGGCAGTCAGATGGCTACACCTTC.